The entry below gives a single T cell receptor (beta chain) sequence along with its context. Its antigen is currently unknown. This entry is derived from a study of STAT3 mutations in large granular lymphocyte leukemia. Study as a whole: Under 50% of treated T-LGLL patients showed hematologic response to immunosuppression.

Only in-frame clones appear in the TCRdb table, and some are missing; sequencing was by immunoSEQ multiplex PCR. The sample carries roughly 29,000 clones, 60% to 85% recorded once. CDR1 SGHRS and CDR2 YFSETQ come from the germline V gene. The ends lost 5 bases at V and 4 bases at J; junction bases unmatched: 3. The CDR3 contains 13 residues. Study results and caveats: In T-cell large granular lymphocyte leukemia, about half of patients showed multiple immunodominant subclonotypes.

V and J are TRBV5-1 and TRBJ2-7; TRBD1 matches at 10 bases. Sequencing used peripheral blood mononuclear cells. This TCR was recovered from a woman in her forties or fifties with T-cell large granular lymphocyte leukemia. Some clones in this sample may be carry-over from other donors' samples. The CDR3, as DNA: TGCGCCAGCAGTTGGGACAGGGGTTACGAGCAGTACTTC. This translates into CASSWDRGYEQYF.